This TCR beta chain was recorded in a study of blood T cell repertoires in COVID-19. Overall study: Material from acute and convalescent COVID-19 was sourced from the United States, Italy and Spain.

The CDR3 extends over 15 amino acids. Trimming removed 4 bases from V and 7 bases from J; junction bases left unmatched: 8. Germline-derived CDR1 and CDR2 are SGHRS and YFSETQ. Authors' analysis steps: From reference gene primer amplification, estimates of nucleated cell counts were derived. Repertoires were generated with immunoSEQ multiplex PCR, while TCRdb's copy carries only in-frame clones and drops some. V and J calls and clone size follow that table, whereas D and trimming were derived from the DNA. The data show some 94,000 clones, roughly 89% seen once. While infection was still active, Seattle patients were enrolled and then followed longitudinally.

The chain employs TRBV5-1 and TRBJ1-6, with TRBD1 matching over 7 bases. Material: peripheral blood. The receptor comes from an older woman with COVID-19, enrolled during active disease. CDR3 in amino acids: CASSTTLQGNSPLHF. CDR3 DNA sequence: TGCGCCAGCAGCACAACATTACAGGGGAATTCACCCCTCCACTTT.